The 2 T cell receptor beta chains below were found in one sample sequenced in a study of neurological immune-mediated disorders. Via MiXCR, TCRdb re-called the 5' RACE reads, giving one row per CDR3 protein. The sample has approximately 59,000 distinct CDR3 sequences; roughly 4.9% are singletons. The specimen was PBMCs. These receptor sequences come from a human donor with multiple sclerosis. The donor label of this sample is uncertain.

This clonotype was seen ten or more times. This chain connects TRBV5-1 to TRBJ2-2, with 10 bases identical to TRBD1. This CDR3 is 17 amino acids long. The V gene end was trimmed by 4 bases and the J gene end by 3 bases; junction bases not matched to a gene: 9. The germline gives CDR1 SGHRS, CDR2 YFSETQ. The CDR3 DNA reads as TGCGCCAGCAGCACGGGTCCCGGGACAGGGGACACCGGGGAGCTGTTTTTT. Encoded protein: CASSTGPGTGDTGELFF.

This clonotype appeared many times. CDR3 loop: CATSRAGSMNTEAFF. The CDR3 DNA follows: TGTGCCACCAGCAGAGCGGGGTCCATGAACACTGAAGCTTTCTTT. The rearrangement uses TRBV15 and TRBJ1-1, with D unresolved. Germline V gene data show CDR1 as LNHNV and CDR2 as YYDKDF (reference sequence). The CDR3 sequence is 15 residues long. Deletions cut 1 base from V and 0 bases from J, with 9 bases between.